These T cell receptor beta chains were read from a single sample in a study of CD8+CD57+ T cells in acquired aplastic anemia. TCRdb processed the reads anew with MiXCR; each CDR3 protein has one entry. Here the sample spans 150,000 to 200,000 distinct CDR3 sequences, about 47% being singletons. Input material: sorted CD4+, CD8+, or CD8+CD57+ T cells (not recorded which) from PBMCs. These receptors were obtained from a human donor in good health. Each CDR3 is given without its conserved first and last residue. The order of the fields is V gene, J gene, CDR3 protein.

TRBV11-3	TRBJ2-1	ASSSGLAEINEQF
TRBV19	TRBJ2-1	ASSYRSGSSYNEQF
TRBV7-3	TRBJ2-1	ASSLSPNEQF
TRBV7-9	TRBJ2-5	ASSRPGRKEETQY
TRBV20-1	TRBJ1-2	SAGETGYGYT
TRBV7-6	TRBJ1-5	ASSLWRQASNQPQH
TRBV19	TRBJ1-1	ASSDRPNAEAL
TRBV7-4	TRBJ1-3	ASSRQTGNTIY
TRBV20-1	TRBJ1-6	SAKHPQISTLH
TRBV19	TRBJ1-2	ASSPRGIYGYT
TRBV29-1	TRBJ2-1	SLLAGVPTEQF
TRBV15	TRBJ2-7	ATSRDGGLAEKSYEQY
TRBV2	TRBJ2-7	ASSEGTSGYEQY
TRBV10-3	TRBJ2-3	AISELALSTDTQY
TRBV18	TRBJ2-7	ASSPRLAGPYEQY
TRBV20-1	TRBJ1-1	SARDGRGDTEAF
TRBV4-2	TRBJ1-2	ASSQEDGLANYGYT
TRBV4-2	TRBJ2-7	ASSPAGGLTYEQY
TRBV7-8	TRBJ2-5	ASRRTIQETQY
TRBV4-1	TRBJ1-5	ASSQEDGLYSNQPQH
TRBV6-5	TRBJ1-1	ASSYGIRDTEAF
TRBV19	TRBJ1-5	ASGRQGTAQPQH
TRBV16	TRBJ1-2	ASSQSLAEYGYT
TRBV20-1	TRBJ1-1	SARRGGMNTEAF
TRBV24-1	TRBJ1-5	ATSDLPQIQRPSNQPQH
TRBV5-6	TRBJ1-2	ASRRTGKGYGYT
TRBV5-6	TRBJ2-4	ASSYDRARNIQY
TRBV7-2	TRBJ1-3	ASSMDTGNTIY
TRBV10-3	TRBJ1-1	AISATVNTEAF
TRBV29-1	TRBJ1-2	SVIPGQYYGYT
TRBV7-9	TRBJ2-7	ASSLKGPYEQY
TRBV10-1	TRBJ1-2	ASSESNSVGYT
TRBV24-1	TRBJ2-7	ATSDHYSYEQY
TRBV29-1	TRBJ2-5	SVGFEAGQYQETQY
TRBV6-1	TRBJ1-2	ASSRTIGTGTNYGYT
TRBV3-1	TRBJ2-2	ASSPPSGPGELF
TRBV6-1	TRBJ2-7	ASSEGGAGGEQY
TRBV2	TRBJ2-7	ASSVAGISGRGEQY
TRBV15	TRBJ1-1	ATSRRTGLTEAF
TRBV7-9	TRBJ2-7	ASSLGVSGEQY
TRBV7-9	TRBJ1-1	AQEEGTEAF
TRBV6-1	TRBJ2-2	ASKDSETGELF
TRBV7-3	TRBJ1-1	ASSETVNTEAF
TRBV12-3/TRBV12-4	TRBJ1-2	ASRDQDRGIGDGYT
TRBV2	TRBJ1-1	ASRDSPLNTEAF